This T cell receptor beta chain stems from a study of OX40 agonist ivuxolimab in advanced cancers. Findings and limits, study-wide: No antigen was identified for the clonally expanded peripheral T cells.

Some clones are missing from TCRdb's copy, which holds only in-frame ones; the method was immunoSEQ multiplex PCR. The table records some 80,000 clones, 80% to 90% of them present only once. This clone is a singleton in its sample. The target antigen is unknown. J was trimmed by 0 bases and V by 5 bases; bases with no gene match: 4. The CDR3 totals 15 residues. Germline V gene sequence: CDR1 SNHLY, CDR2 FYNNEI. The receptor was isolated from an adult with an advanced solid tumor such as melanoma, head and neck, liver or kidney cancer. This specimen consisted of CD4+ or CD8+ T cells sorted from blood, obtained in a trial of the OX40 agonist ivuxolimab. The chain joins TRBV2 to TRBJ1-1, with 9 positions matching TRBD1. CDR3 coding DNA: TGTGCCAGCAGTCCACAGGGGGCAGTGAACACTGAAGCTTTCTTT. Translating gives CASSPQGAVNTEAFF. The full variable domain, rest sourced from reference TRBV2 and TRBJ1-1, is EPEVTQTPSHQVTQMGQEVILRCVPISNHLYFYWYRQILGQKVEFLVSFYNNEISEKSEIFDDQFSVERPDGSNFTLKIRSTKLEDSAMYFCASSPQGAVNTEAFFGQGTRLTVV.